This passage covers 2 T cell receptor beta chains from one sample sequenced in a study of blood T cells in healthy people across ages. The authors ran a second PCR of roughly 6 to 12 cycles using a sample-barcoded 5' primer and a J-beta primer mix. One entry per CDR3 protein, called by TCRdb with MiXCR from the 5' RACE reads. The sample contains about 730,000 distinct CDR3 sequences, approximately 43% of which appear only once. Material: blood. The receptors derive from a woman in her fifties or sixties in good health.

This clonotype was recorded at least ten times. The V and J genes are TRBV15 and TRBJ2-7; D call uncertain. The CDR3 is 13 amino acids. V lost 1 base and J 3 bases, leaving 7 bases between the germline ends. Germline V gene sequence: CDR1 LNHNV, CDR2 YYDKDF (reference sequence). CDR3 sequence (DNA): TGTGCCACCAGCAGAGCAGAACGCTACGAGCAGTACTTC. Translated: CATSRAERYEQYF.

The rearrangement uses TRBV7-3 and TRBJ2-2, with 8 bases lining up with TRBD2. Germline values: CDR1 SGHTA, CDR2 FQGTGA. The CDR3 has 16 residues. J gave up 3 bases and V 5 bases, and 8 bases lay outside the gene matches. This CDR3 is CASSAGPGRDTGELFF. CDR3 in DNA: TGTGCCAGCAGCGCCGGTCCCGGGAGGGACACCGGGGAGCTGTTTTTT.